This T cell receptor beta chain was captured in a study of T-cell reconstitution after alpha-beta-depleted transplantation in children (dated by TCRdb to the mid-2010s). Regarding the research as a whole: The study quantitatively tracked T-cell immune reconstitution after TCRalphabeta/CD19-depleted allogeneic hematopoietic cell transplantation in children using TCR repertoire profiling. Overall results and qualifications from the work: The apparently early alphabetaT-cell count recovery about two months after transplant was reportedly dependent on only several hundred rapidly expanded clones derived from non-depleted graft cells. Over subsequent months, a decline in hyperexpanded clone frequencies was noted, and after one year, T-cell counts and TCRbeta diversity were mostly ascribed to newly produced T cells. In some patients, the high TCRbeta diversity seen at day 60 was put down to recipient T cells and intrathymic progenitors that had survived conditioning.

The CDR3 has 14 amino acids, counting the end cysteine and phenylalanine. Only the CDR3 part of the read is kept: 42 bases, read in frame from the first base. Taken from the germline V gene (reference sequence), the CDR1 and CDR2 loops are DFQATT and SNEGSKA. V loses 3 bases, J loses 1 base, and the germline ends lie 11 bases apart. Libraries were built with PCR. The listed sequencing device is Illumina HiSeq 2500. To normalize quantification of the TCRbeta repertoire, the TCR libraries were built with molecular barcoding that relied on unique molecular identifiers. Clones were called with MiXCR by TCRdb after fastp trimmed the public reads at Q25, and only in-frame beta chains were retained. Each entry is one CDR3 protein sequence, shown with its most common DNA and genes. The table for this sample lists some 300,000 distinct CDR3 sequences; around 10% of them were counted only once. The ten largest clones represent 7.5% of the sample.

The treatment or condition label for this specimen denotes: allogeneic hematopoietic cell transplantation with graft depleted of TCRalphabeta T cells and CD19 B cells. Transplant recipients were children who received TCRalphabeta/CD19-depleted allogeneic hematopoietic cell grafts. In regard to this clonotype: What this receptor recognizes is not known. No base-level quality is on record; no much larger clone is a single base apart.

Material: PBMCs, obtained before TCRalphabeta/CD19-depleted stem cell transplant. The receptor was isolated from a boy in the first two years of life with acute myeloid leukemia, due to receive a stem cell transplant. In this chain, TRBV20-1 is recombined with TRBJ2-3; the D gene is possibly TRBD2, with 5 bases matching. The CDR3 corresponds to CSARDSLGTDTQYF. The DNA reads as follows: TGCAGTGCTAGGGACTCCCTTGGCACAGATACGCAGTATTTT.